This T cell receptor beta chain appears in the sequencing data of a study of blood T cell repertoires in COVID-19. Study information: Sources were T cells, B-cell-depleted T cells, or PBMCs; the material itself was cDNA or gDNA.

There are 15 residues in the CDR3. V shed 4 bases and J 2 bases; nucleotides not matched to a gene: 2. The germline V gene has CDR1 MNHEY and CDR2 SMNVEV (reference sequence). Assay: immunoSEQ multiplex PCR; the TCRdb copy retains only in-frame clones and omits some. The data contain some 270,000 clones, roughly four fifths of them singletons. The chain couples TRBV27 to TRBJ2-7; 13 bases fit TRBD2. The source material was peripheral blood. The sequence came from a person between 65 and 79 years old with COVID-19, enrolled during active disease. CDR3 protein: CASSSGTSGTYEQYF. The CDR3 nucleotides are TGTGCCAGCAGTTCGGGGACTAGCGGGACCTACGAGCAGTACTTC.